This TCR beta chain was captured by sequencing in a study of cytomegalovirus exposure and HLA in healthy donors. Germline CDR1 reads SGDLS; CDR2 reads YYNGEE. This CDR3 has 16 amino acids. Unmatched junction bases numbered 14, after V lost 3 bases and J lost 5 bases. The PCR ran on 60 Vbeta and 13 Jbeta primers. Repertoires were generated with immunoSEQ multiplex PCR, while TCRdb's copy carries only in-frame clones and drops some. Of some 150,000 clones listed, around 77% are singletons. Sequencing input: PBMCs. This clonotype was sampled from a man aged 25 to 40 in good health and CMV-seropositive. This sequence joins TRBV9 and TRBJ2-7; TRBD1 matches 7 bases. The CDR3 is CASSATSETGIDEQYF. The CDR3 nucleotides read TGTGCCAGCAGCGCAACGTCGGAGACAGGGATCGACGAGCAGTACTTC.